The clone carrying this TCR beta chain has only a few counts. Its target is unknown. This sample is drawn from a study of T-cell memory formation after mild COVID-19. At the level of the study: There were largely donor-specific TCR clusters. The study's findings and limits: Later expanders leaned CD4+, whereas day 15 to 85 contracting clones were balanced CD4/CD8.

TCRdb passed the 5' RACE reads through MiXCR, listing each CDR3 protein once. The sample contains roughly 200,000 distinct CDR3 sequences, around 18% of which appear only once. The V end was cut by 5 bases, the J end by 2 bases, with 7 bases between. From germline, CDR1 is MNHEY and CDR2 SMNVEV (reference sequence). The CDR3 is 12 residues long. The J gene is TRBJ2-7, the V gene TRBV27; D ambiguous. The TCR originated in an adult woman who had mild COVID-19 (a few samples of this study predate the infection). Cell type and time point are not known. Sequencing input: PBMCs or a T cell subset sorted from them (not recorded which). The CDR3 here is CASSPMTYEQYF. The CDR3 nucleotides are TGTGCCAGCAGTCCCATGACCTACGAGCAGTACTTC.